This T cell receptor beta chain was profiled in a study of blood T cell repertoires in COVID-19. Study as a whole: The cDNA or gDNA used as material had been derived from T cells, B-cell-depleted T cells, or PBMCs.

Authors' analysis steps: Cell counts per sample came from amplifying reference gene primers. Clones were sequenced by immunoSEQ multiplex PCR, and TCRdb holds only the in-frame ones, with some missing. V and J calls and clone size are as listed in that table; D and trimming were resolved from the DNA. The sample carries hundreds of thousands of clones, roughly 85% recorded once. Looked up from germline, CDR1 is MNHEY and CDR2 is SVGAGI. The ends lost 10 bases at V and 6 bases at J; junction bases unmatched: 15. The CDR3 extends over 15 amino acids. This chain connects TRBV6-5 to TRBJ2-1, with 7 bases identical to TRBD1. The receptor was derived from a woman in her twenties or thirties with active or convalescent COVID-19. Sequenced input: peripheral blood. CDR3 region: CATQPTGNSRNEQFF. The CDR3 DNA sequence: TGTGCCACCCAACCGACAGGGAATAGCCGCAATGAGCAGTTCTTC.